This T cell receptor beta chain emerged from a study of cytomegalovirus exposure and HLA in healthy donors. Produced via immunoSEQ multiplex PCR; TCRdb's table is partial and in-frame only. The repertoire has some 86,000 clones, approximately 93% of them found once; the top ten carry about 3.9%. The V gene's germline CDR1 is ENHRY and CDR2 SYGVKD. V was shortened by 7 bases and J by 4 bases, with 8 bases between the two germline ends. CDR3 size: 12 residues. The origin of this receptor is a woman aged 25 to 39 in good health and CMV-seronegative. The sequenced sample consisted of PBMCs. V is TRBV10-3 and J is TRBJ1-3; D might be TRBD1 (5 bases). The CDR3 DNA reads as TGTGCCATCATGGGACTGGGAAACACCATATATTTT. Encoded protein: CAIMGLGNTIYF.